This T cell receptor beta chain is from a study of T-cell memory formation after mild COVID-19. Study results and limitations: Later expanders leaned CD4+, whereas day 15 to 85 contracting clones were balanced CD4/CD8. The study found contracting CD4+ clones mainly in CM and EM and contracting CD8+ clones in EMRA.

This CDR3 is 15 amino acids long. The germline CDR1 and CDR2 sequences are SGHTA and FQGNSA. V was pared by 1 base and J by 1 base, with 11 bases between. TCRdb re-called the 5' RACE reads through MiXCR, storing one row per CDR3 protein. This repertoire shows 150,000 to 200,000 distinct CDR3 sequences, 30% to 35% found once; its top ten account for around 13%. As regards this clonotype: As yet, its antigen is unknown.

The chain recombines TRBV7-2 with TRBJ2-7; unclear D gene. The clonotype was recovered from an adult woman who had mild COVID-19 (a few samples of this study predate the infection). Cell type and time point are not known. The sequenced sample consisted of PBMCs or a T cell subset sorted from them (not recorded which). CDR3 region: CASSLERLISYEQYF. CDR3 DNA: TGTGCCAGCAGCTTAGAAAGGCTAATTTCCTACGAGCAGTACTTC.